The 30 T cell receptor beta chains presented below share a single source sample, sequenced in a study of read filtering for tumor transcriptome and immune sequencing. This library used roughly 400 ng RNA and molecular barcoded adaptors spanning alpha/delta and beta/gamma chains. A single record per CDR3 protein comes from TCRdb applying MiXCR to the reads. The table includes tens of thousands of distinct CDR3 sequences, approximately 19% detected once. Sequenced material: a population of CD138-negative cells sorted from bone marrow. Receptors were obtained from a donor at least 40 years old with multiple myeloma.

Ten or more counts support this clonotype. This chain joins TRBV7-9 and TRBJ2-3; D is unresolved. CDR3 length equals 16 residues. The germline V and J ends were trimmed by 1 base and 1 base, with 12 bases remaining between them. Germline V gives CDR1 SEHNR, CDR2 FQNEAQ (reference sequence). In DNA, the CDR3 is TGTGCCAGCAGCTTAGGCACTACCTCAGGCACAGATACGCAGTATTTT. This codes for CASSLGTTSGTDTQYF.

In this sample, this clonotype turned up many times. The chain uses TRBV9 and TRBJ2-7; possible D gene TRBD2, 6 bases. Germline CDR1 is SGDLS and CDR2 is YYNGEE. The CDR3 is 17 residues long. V was shortened by 0 bases and J by 0 bases, with 16 bases between the two germline ends. CDR3: CASSVGDGQGGSYEQYF. The CDR3 DNA follows: TGTGCCAGCAGCGTAGGGGACGGGCAGGGAGGCTCCTACGAGCAGTACTTC.

This clonotype was seen many times. CDR3 sequence reads: CATSREGRISGANVLTF. CDR3 nucleotide sequence: TGTGCCACCAGCAGAGAGGGACGAATCTCTGGGGCCAACGTCCTGACTTTC. The rearrangement joins TRBV15 to TRBJ2-6; D might be TRBD1 or TRBD2, each matching 5 bases. The CDR3 has 17 amino acids. V lost 0 bases and J 0 bases, leaving 9 bases between the germline ends. Germline V CDR1 and CDR2: LNHNV, YYDKDF (reference sequence).

Comments on this clonotype: A read error is possible here, since a much larger clone lies one base away. The chain couples TRBV20-1 to TRBJ2-7; D may match TRBD1 or TRBD2 (5 bases each). The CDR3 has 12 amino acids. Germline loops: CDR1 DFQATT, CDR2 SNEGSKA (reference sequence). CDR3 nucleotide sequence: TGCAGCCCCGGGACGGACACATACGAGCGGTACTTC. The encoded protein is CSPGTDTYERYF.

There are a few counts of this clonotype. A read error is possible here, since a much larger clone lies one base away. It is likely a read error, because the conserved phenylalanine at the end of the CDR3 is missing. V usage is TRBV28 and J usage is TRBJ1-4; TRBD1 might be the D (6 bases). V was shortened by 10 bases and J by 8 bases, with 17 bases between the two germline ends. Germline CDR1 MDHEN, CDR2 SYDVKM. The CDR3 is 13 residues long. CDR3: CAIHGGGNEKLFL. CDR3 in DNA: TGTGCCATCCACGGAGGGGGAAACGAAAAACTGTTTCTT.

This chain connects TRBV19 to TRBJ2-2; 8 bases are a match to TRBD1. CDR1 LNHDA and CDR2 SQIVND come from the germline V gene (reference sequence). The CDR3 length is 14 residues. Trimming removed 3 bases from V and 7 bases from J; junction bases left unmatched: 4. The CDR3 DNA follows: TGTGCCAGTAGTATCGCAGGGGGCCTCGGGGAGCTGTTTTTT. Encoded protein: CASSIAGGLGELFF.

This clonotype was seen many times. The chain employs TRBV7-8 and TRBJ1-2; no clear D gene. Germline V lookup: CDR1 SGHVS, CDR2 FQNEAQ. The CDR3 runs 12 residues. V lost 4 bases, J lost 4 bases, and 7 bases lay in between. CDR3 DNA sequence: TGTGCCAGCAGCTCTACAGCCTATGGCTACACCTTC. This codes for CASSSTAYGYTF.

This clonotype was observed at least ten times. The rearrangement joins TRBV29-1 to TRBJ1-1, with D possibly TRBD1 on 6 matching bases. With 4 bases removed from V and 5 bases from J, the gap between germline ends came to 14 bases. Germline values: CDR1 SQVTM, CDR2 ANQGSEA. CDR3 length equals 13 residues. The CDR3 region has the DNA TGCAGCGTTGCGGGGGCAGAGGTGACTGAAGCTTTCTTT. This codes for CSVAGAEVTEAFF.

A note on this clonotype: This may come from a read error, since a much larger clone is one base off. V usage is TRBV19 and J usage is TRBJ2-7, with 13 bases fitting TRBD2. Per germline, CDR1 LNHDA and CDR2 SQIVND (reference sequence). This CDR3 has 17 residues. CDR3 DNA: TGTGCCAGTAGTACTGGGACTAGCGGGACAAACGCCTACGGGCAGTACTTC. It encodes CASSTGTSGTNAYGQYF.

This clonotype was seen a few times. This chain links TRBV20-1 with TRBJ2-7; tentative D call: TRBD1 (5 bases). Trimming left V 3 bases short and J 2 bases short, with 8 bases between. Germline V CDR1 and CDR2: DFQATT, SNEGSKA (reference sequence). The CDR3 is 12 amino acids. The CDR3: CSASPGPYEQYF. The CDR3 DNA sequence: TGCAGTGCTAGTCCAGGGCCCTACGAGCAGTACTTC.

There are many counts of this clonotype. The rearrangement joins TRBV3-1 to TRBJ2-1; 10 nucleotides match TRBD2. Germline V gene sequence: CDR1 LGHDT, CDR2 YNNKEL (reference sequence). V was clipped by 6 bases and J by 0 bases; unmatched bases: 2. The CDR3 length is 15 residues. The CDR3 nucleotides read TGTGCCAGCAGGTCTAGCGGGAGCTCCTACAATGAGCAGTTCTTC. This sequence encodes CASRSSGSSYNEQFF.

This chain joins TRBV4-1 and TRBJ1-3; D is unclear. V dropped 7 bases and J dropped 0 bases, with 10 bases sitting between them. The CDR3 is 14 amino acids. The germline V gene has CDR1 MGHRA and CDR2 YSYEKL. CDR3 in amino acids: CASTTTGSGNTIYF. Written as DNA, the CDR3 is TGCGCCAGCACGACTACTGGCTCTGGAAACACCATATATTTT.

The rearrangement links TRBV5-1 to TRBJ2-4, with D uncertain. V lost 4 bases and J lost 3, with 11 bases in between. Germline CDR1 reads SGHRS; CDR2 reads YFSETQ. This CDR3 region has 14 residues. CDR3 bases: TGCGCCAGCAGCCGCAGAGAGGTCAAAAACATTCAGTACTTC. It is translated as CASSRREVKNIQYF.

This clonotype was seen at least ten times. The rearrangement links TRBV6-1 to TRBJ2-7; 9 bases map to TRBD2. V was pared by 4 bases and J by 0 bases, with 4 bases of the junction left unmatched. Germline V gene lookup returns CDR1 MNHNS and CDR2 SASEGT. There are 15 residues in the CDR3. CDR3 sequence reads: CASSALAGYSYEQYF. The CDR3 nucleotides read TGTGCCAGCAGTGCCCTAGCGGGGTACTCCTACGAGCAGTACTTC.

In its sample, this clonotype was seen many times. V gene TRBV7-2 combines with J gene TRBJ2-5, with 10 positions matching TRBD2. The CDR3 is 15 residues long. Germline V gene data show CDR1 as SGHTA and CDR2 as FQGNSA. V trimming: 2 bases; J trimming: 5 bases; junction bases outside the gene matches: 5. The CDR3 is CASSLSGRAGETQYF. In DNA, the CDR3 is TGTGCCAGCAGCTTAAGCGGGAGGGCCGGGGAGACCCAGTACTTC.

This clonotype was detected many times. The V gene is TRBV29-1, the J gene TRBJ2-5; no reliable D call. Germline V gene lookup returns CDR1 SQVTM and CDR2 ANQGSEA. V gave up 7 bases and J gave up 2 bases, with 11 bases separating them. CDR3 length: 12 residues. The CDR3 sequence is CSGTTVQETQYF. The CDR3, as DNA: TGCAGCGGAACTACAGTGCAAGAGACCCAGTACTTC.

This clonotype was detected ten times or more. The chain joins TRBV7-9 to TRBJ2-3, with TRBD1 identical over 7 bases. Germline-derived CDR1 and CDR2 are SEHNR and FQNEAQ (reference sequence). The CDR3 sequence is 17 residues long. V lost 5 bases, J lost 6 bases, and 17 bases stayed unmatched. CDR3 in amino acids: CASSNSLATGPRDTQYF. CDR3 in DNA: TGTGCCAGCAGCAACTCCCTCGCGACAGGGCCTAGGGATACGCAGTATTTT.

A word on this clonotype: One end of the junction varies from germline; a read error may be responsible. This chain joins TRBV14 and TRBJ1-4; TRBD1 matches 8 bases. The CDR3 has 16 residues. Looked up from germline, CDR1 is SGHDN and CDR2 is FVKESK. The CDR3 loop reads CASSQALGQENEKPFF. The CDR3 coding sequence is TGTGCCAGCAGCCAAGCCCTGGGACAGGAGAATGAAAAACCGTTTTTT.

The sample holds many counts of this clonotype. The V and J genes are TRBV12-3 or TRBV12-4 and TRBJ2-3; 11 nucleotides align to TRBD2. This CDR3 has 16 residues. The V gene end was trimmed by 5 bases and the J gene end by 6 bases; junction bases not matched to a gene: 10. CDR3: CASSLSGLAERDTQYF. The CDR3 region has the DNA TGTGCCAGCAGTCTCTCGGGACTAGCGGAGCGGGATACGCAGTATTTT.

This clonotype has a count of ten or more. V and J are TRBV7-9 and TRBJ2-1, with a weak D call TRBD1 (5 bases). V was cut by 6 bases and J by 5 bases, with 14 bases left in between. The CDR3 has 14 residues. CDR1 is SEHNR and CDR2 is FQNEAQ in the germline V gene (reference sequence). The CDR3 loop is CASSSGSTNNEQFF. The CDR3 bases are TGTGCCAGCAGTTCAGGGTCCACGAACAATGAGCAGTTCTTC.

This clonotype was seen a handful of times. Given a much more abundant clone one base away, this may be a read error. CDR3 amino acids: CASGLVLAGATDTQYF. CDR3 bases: TGTGCCAGCGGCTTAGTGCTAGCGGGGGCCACAGATACGCAGTATTTT. V is TRBV7-9 and J is TRBJ2-3, with 10 nucleotides matching TRBD2. Germline values: CDR1 SEHNR, CDR2 FQNEAQ (reference sequence). CDR3 size: 16 residues.

There are many counts of this clonotype. The chain has TRBV6-5 and TRBJ1-1; 8 bases fit TRBD1. The CDR3 has 15 residues. Germline lookup yields CDR1 MNHEY and CDR2 SVGAGI. Germline trimming cut 4 bases from V and 3 bases from J; bases unmatched to any gene: 7. DNA of the CDR3: TGTGCCAGCAGTTTTTCTACAGGGGGGTACACTGAAGCTTTCTTT. Translated: CASSFSTGGYTEAFF.

This clonotype is labeled as medium-sized. The genes are TRBV7-9 and TRBJ2-1, with 10 bases matching TRBD1. CDR3 size: 18 residues. Losses at the gene ends were 5 bases for V and 9 bases for J; bases not matched to a gene: 19. Germline CDR1 is SEHNR and CDR2 is FQNEAQ (reference sequence). CDR3 in DNA: TGTGCCAGCAGCGTCTATACATCTCCTCCGGGACAGGGGTCTGAGCAGTTCTTC. This sequence encodes CASSVYTSPPGQGSEQFF.

With respect to this clonotype: This CDR3 is missing its conserved last phenylalanine or tryptophan, likely due to a read error. This chain joins TRBV6-2 or TRBV6-3 and TRBJ2-2; weak D call: TRBD2 (6 bases). Germline CDR1 is MNHEY and CDR2 is SVGEGT. The CDR3 runs 12 residues. Trimming removed 5 bases at V and 5 bases at J, with 6 bases between. The CDR3 DNA follows: TGTGCCAGCAGTCGGGGGACCGGGGAGCTGTTTCTT. As protein: CASSRGTGELFL.

This clonotype has a count of ten or more. The gene calls are TRBV20-1 and TRBJ2-5, with D maybe TRBD2 (6 bases). Germline CDR1 reads DFQATT; CDR2 reads SNEGSKA (reference sequence). The CDR3 is made up of 12 amino acids. Deletions cut 1 base from V and 10 bases from J, with 13 bases between. For the CDR3, the DNA is TGCAGTGCTAGAGCCCCGGGGGTCGGCCAGTACTTC. This gives the protein CSARAPGVGQYF.

About this clonotype: Being one base from a much bigger clone, this may be a read error. The V gene is TRBV10-3, the J gene TRBJ1-5; no firm D call. Germline V gene sequence: CDR1 ENHRY, CDR2 SYGVKD. The V end lost 8 bases, the J end lost 4 bases, and 9 bases lay between the germline ends. The CDR3 spans 12 residues. The CDR3 here is CAIGPVNQPQHF. The DNA of the CDR3 is TGTGCCATCGGTCCAGTGAATCAGCCCCAGCATTTT.

This clonotype was counted at least ten times. This sequence joins TRBV12-3 or TRBV12-4 and TRBJ2-7; maybe TRBD1 (6 bases). The CDR3 length is 14 residues. Trimming left V 6 bases short and J 4 bases short, with 16 bases between. CDR3 sequence (DNA): TGTGCCAGCAGCCAAACAGGGTATGGGTACGAGCAGTACTTC. It translates to CASSQTGYGYEQYF.

At least ten counts were recorded for this clonotype. The CDR3 sequence: CASSSRQGAYEQYF. Here the CDR3 DNA reads TGTGCCAGCAGTTCCCGACAGGGGGCCTACGAGCAGTACTTC. The rearrangement uses TRBV28 and TRBJ2-7, with 9 bases that match TRBD1. This CDR3 has 14 residues. Germline CDR1 and CDR2: MDHEN and SYDVKM. With V trimmed by 4 bases and J by 2 bases, 3 bases remained unmatched.

As concerns this clonotype: This may be a read error, as it is one base from a much larger clone. The chain uses TRBV29-1 and TRBJ2-2; TRBD1 agrees at 8 bases. V gave up 5 bases and J gave up 1 base; unmatched junction bases: 6. The CDR3 length is 15 residues. CDR1 is SQVTM and CDR2 is ANQGSEA in the germline V gene. The CDR3 DNA is TGCAGCGTTTCCGACAGGGGAGTGAACACCGGGGAGCTGTTTTTT. Encoded protein: CSVSDRGVNTGELFF.

The table lists this clonotype with many counts. This chain connects TRBV6-2 or TRBV6-3 to TRBJ1-1; D remains unclear. CDR3 length: 17 amino acids. In germline, CDR1 is MNHEY, CDR2 SVGEGT. The germline V and J ends were trimmed by 2 bases and 2 bases, with 18 bases remaining between them. The CDR3 nucleotides are TGTGCCAGCAGTTACCCAGTTGGACCCCGGAGAAACACTGAAGCTTTCTTT. It yields the protein CASSYPVGPRRNTEAFF.